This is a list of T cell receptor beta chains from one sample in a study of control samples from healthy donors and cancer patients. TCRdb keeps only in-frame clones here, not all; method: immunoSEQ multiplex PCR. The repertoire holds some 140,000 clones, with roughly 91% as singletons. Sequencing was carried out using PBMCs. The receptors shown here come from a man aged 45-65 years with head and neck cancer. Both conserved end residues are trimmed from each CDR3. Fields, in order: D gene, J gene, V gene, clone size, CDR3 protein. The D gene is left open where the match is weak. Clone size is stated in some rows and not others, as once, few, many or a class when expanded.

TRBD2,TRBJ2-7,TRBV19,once,ASSRLTSGGEQY
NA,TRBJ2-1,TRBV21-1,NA,ASGRGLFSEQF
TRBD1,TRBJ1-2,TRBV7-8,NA,ASSLGPGGDYGYT
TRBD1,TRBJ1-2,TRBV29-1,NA,SVARGQGNYGYT
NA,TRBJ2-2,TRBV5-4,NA,ASTPPAHTGELF
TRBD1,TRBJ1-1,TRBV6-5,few,ASLAGQGTKAF
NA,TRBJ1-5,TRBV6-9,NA,ASSRRKPQH
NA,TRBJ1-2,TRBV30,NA,SGGGPYGYT
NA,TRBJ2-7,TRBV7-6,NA,ASSLTEDYEQY
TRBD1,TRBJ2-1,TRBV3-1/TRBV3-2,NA,ASSRGQGASEQF
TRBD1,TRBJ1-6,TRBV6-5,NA,ASSPQGARNSPLH
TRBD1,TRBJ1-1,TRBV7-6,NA,ASSPAGTGNTEAF
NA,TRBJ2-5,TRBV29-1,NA,SAGDTRQETQY
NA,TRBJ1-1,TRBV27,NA,ASSYAGSLAEAF
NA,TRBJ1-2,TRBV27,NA,ASRGLDYGYT
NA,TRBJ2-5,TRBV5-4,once,ASSLEGLSETQY
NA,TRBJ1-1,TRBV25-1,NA,ASSDRGLKTEAF
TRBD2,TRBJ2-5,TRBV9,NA,ASNQRGGQETQY